This TCR beta chain was recovered during a study of shared clonotypes between healthy human individuals. Sequenced by immunoSEQ multiplex PCR; TCRdb stores in-frame clones only, minus some. The sample lists roughly 300,000 clones; more than 60% were seen once. The germline V gene encodes CDR1 MDHEN and CDR2 SYDVKM. Trimming pared 3 bases from V and 7 bases from J, leaving 6 bases between. The CDR3 runs to 11 residues. The source of this sequence is a man aged 25-45 years in good health. The chain is built from TRBV28 and TRBJ1-1, with D hard to call. Sequencing was carried out using memory CD4+ T cells sorted from blood. Subset given: CD45RA-negative fraction. The CDR3 loop reads CASSFQNEAFF. DNA for the CDR3: TGTGCCAGCAGTTTCCAGAATGAAGCTTTCTTT.